This T cell receptor beta chain comes out of a study of shared clonotypes between healthy human individuals. Study-level points and caveats: It was anticipated that sequencing depth would influence how many clonotypes donors shared.

The naive CD8 population came from CD45RO-negative cells selected for CCR7, without terminally differentiated effector memory CD45RA+ cells. On this clone: Its specificity is not known.

The CDR3 length is 14 residues. The germline V gene has CDR1 LNHDA and CDR2 SQIVND (reference sequence). Deletions cut 1 base from V and 7 bases from J, with 11 bases between. Sequenced by immunoSEQ multiplex PCR; TCRdb stores in-frame clones only, minus some. Of about 590,000 clones in the sample, around 95% were seen once. The sequence was collected from a woman in her twenties or thirties in good health. J is TRBJ1-5 and V is TRBV19; TRBD1 is a possible D gene (5 bases). The sequencing sample was made of naive CD8+ T cells sorted from blood. The CDR3 region is CASSIGVRGQPQHF. In DNA, the CDR3 is TGTGCCAGTAGTATAGGGGTTAGGGGACAGCCCCAGCATTTT.